This T cell receptor (beta chain) was captured by sequencing in a study of beta chain features in type 1 diabetes. Study overall: Healthy donors resembled patients in age, gender and cell yields.

Sorted populations all had greater than 95% purity. V lost 5 bases to trimming and J lost 6 bases, with 17 bases between them. The CDR3 contains 14 residues. Germline loops: CDR1 SGHTA, CDR2 FQGNSA. Findings and limits, study-wide: Moderate but significant shortening of TCRB CDR3s was recorded in all four CD4+ subsets from Type 1 diabetes patients.

Of note for this clone: Its antigen is unknown.

What was sequenced were expressed TCRB transcripts, since all of the isolated RNA had been reverse transcribed. Produced via immunoSEQ multiplex PCR; TCRdb's table is partial and in-frame only. The sample records hundreds of thousands of clones, around an eighth being singletons. This clonotype originated in a man between 18 and 29 years old with type 1 diabetes. The material sequenced was naive CD4+ T cells from blood. V gene TRBV7-2 combines with J gene TRBJ2-7, with D possibly matching TRBD1 (6 bases). CDR3 nucleotides: TGTGCCAGCAGCCTCGGGACAATTATCGGCGAGCAGTACTTC. Protein product: CASSLGTIIGEQYF.